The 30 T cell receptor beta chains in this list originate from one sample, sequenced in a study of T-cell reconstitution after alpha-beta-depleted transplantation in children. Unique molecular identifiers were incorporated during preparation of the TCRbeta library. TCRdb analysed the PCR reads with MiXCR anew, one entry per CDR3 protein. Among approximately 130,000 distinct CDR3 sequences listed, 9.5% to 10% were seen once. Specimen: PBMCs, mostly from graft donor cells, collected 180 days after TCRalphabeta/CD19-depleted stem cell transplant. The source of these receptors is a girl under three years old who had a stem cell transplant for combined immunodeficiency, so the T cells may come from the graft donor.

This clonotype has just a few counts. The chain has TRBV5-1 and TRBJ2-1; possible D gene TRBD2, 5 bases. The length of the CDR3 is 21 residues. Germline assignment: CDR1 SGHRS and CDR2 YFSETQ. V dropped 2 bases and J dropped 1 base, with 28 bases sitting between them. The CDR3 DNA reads TGCGCCAGCAGCTTTGCTACTAGTCTCTCCGAGACTAAAGTATCCTACAATGAGCAGTTCTTC. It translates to CASSFATSLSETKVSYNEQFF.

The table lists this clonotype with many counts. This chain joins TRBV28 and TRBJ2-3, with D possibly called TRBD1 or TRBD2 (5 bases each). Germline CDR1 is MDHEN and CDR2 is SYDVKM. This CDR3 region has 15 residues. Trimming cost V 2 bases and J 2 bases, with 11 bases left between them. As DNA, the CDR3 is TGTGCCAGCAGTTTACTAGAGGGGTCCACAGATACGCAGTATTTT. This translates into CASSLLEGSTDTQYF. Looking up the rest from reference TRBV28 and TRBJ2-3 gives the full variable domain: DVKVTQSSRYLVKRTGEKVFLECVQDMDHENMFWYRQDPGLGLRLIYFSYDVKMKEKGDIPEGYSVSREKKERFSLILESASTNQTSMYLCASSLLEGSTDTQYFGPGTRLTVL.

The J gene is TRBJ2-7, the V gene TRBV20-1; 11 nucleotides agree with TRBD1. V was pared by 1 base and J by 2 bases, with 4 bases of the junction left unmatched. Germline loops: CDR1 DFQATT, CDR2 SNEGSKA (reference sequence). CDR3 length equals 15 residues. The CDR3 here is CSARAPGQGAYEQYF. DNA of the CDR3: TGCAGTGCTAGAGCTCCGGGACAGGGGGCCTACGAGCAGTACTTC.

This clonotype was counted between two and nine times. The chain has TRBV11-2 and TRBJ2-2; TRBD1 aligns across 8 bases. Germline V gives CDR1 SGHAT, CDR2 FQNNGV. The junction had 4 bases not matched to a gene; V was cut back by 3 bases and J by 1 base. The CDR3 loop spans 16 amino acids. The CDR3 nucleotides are TGTGCCAGCAGCTTGCGAGGACAGGGGAACACCGGGGAGCTGTTTTTT. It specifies CASSLRGQGNTGELFF.

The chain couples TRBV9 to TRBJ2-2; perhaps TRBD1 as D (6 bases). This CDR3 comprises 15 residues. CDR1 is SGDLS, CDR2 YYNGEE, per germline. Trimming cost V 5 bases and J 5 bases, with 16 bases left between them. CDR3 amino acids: CASSWDTRRTGELFF. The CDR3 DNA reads TGTGCCAGCAGTTGGGACACGCGACGGACCGGGGAGCTGTTTTTT.

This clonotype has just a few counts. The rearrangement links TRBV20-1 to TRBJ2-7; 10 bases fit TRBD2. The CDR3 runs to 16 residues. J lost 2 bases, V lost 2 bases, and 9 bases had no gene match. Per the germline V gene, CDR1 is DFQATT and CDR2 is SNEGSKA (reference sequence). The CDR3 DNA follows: TGCAGTGCTAGACCCGGGACTAGCGTCAAACCCTACGAGCAGTACTTC. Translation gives CSARPGTSVKPYEQYF.

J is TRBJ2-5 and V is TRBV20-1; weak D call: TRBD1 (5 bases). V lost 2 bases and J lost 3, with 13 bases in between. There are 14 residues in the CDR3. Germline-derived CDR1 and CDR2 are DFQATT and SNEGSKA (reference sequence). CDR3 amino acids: CSARRWGREETQYF. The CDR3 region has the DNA TGCAGTGCTAGACGGTGGGGCAGGGAAGAGACCCAGTACTTC.

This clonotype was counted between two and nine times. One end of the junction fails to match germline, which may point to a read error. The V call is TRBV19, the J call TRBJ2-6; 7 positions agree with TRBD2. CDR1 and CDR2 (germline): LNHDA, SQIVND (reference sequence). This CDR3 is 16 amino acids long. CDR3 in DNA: TGTGCCAGTAGTAGCTGGGACTACTCTGGGGCCAACGGCCTGACTTTC. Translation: CASSSWDYSGANGLTF.

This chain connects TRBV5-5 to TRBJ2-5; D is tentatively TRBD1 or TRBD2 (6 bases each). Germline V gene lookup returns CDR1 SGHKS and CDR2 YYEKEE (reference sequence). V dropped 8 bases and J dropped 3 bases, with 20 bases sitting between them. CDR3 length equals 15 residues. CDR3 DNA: TGTGCCAGTTCGATCTTAGGGGGGACTGAAGAGACCCAGTACTTC. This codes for CASSILGGTEETQYF.

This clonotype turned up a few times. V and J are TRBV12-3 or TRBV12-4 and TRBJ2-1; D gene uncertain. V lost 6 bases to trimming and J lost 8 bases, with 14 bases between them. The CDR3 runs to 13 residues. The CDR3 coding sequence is TGTGCCAGCAGCAATTTGGGTCGGGATGAGCAGTTCTTC. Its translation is CASSNLGRDEQFF.

CDR3 in amino acids: CASSSTSGGGTGELFF. In DNA, the CDR3 is TGTGCCAGCAGTTCGACTAGCGGGGGAGGGACCGGGGAGCTGTTTTTT. V is TRBV5-5 and J is TRBJ2-2; 12 bases fit TRBD2. V was pared by 5 bases and J by 5 bases, with 7 bases of the junction left unmatched. CDR3 size: 16 residues. Germline V gene sequence: CDR1 SGHKS, CDR2 YYEKEE (reference sequence).

The CDR3 region is CASSVRSRTDTQYF. The CDR3 nucleotides are TGTGCCAGCAGCGTTAGGTCCCGCACAGATACGCAGTATTTT. The gene calls are TRBV9 and TRBJ2-3; no reliable D call. The CDR3 loop spans 14 amino acids. Deletions cut 2 bases from V and 1 base from J, with 8 bases between. Germline loops: CDR1 SGDLS, CDR2 YYNGEE. Using reference TRBV9 and TRBJ2-3 for the parts outside the CDR3, the full variable domain is DSGVTQTPKHLITATGQRVTLRCSPRSGDLSVYWYQQSLDQGLQFLIQYYNGEERAKGNILERFSAQQFPDLHSELNLSSLELGDSALYFCASSVRSRTDTQYFGPGTRLTVL.

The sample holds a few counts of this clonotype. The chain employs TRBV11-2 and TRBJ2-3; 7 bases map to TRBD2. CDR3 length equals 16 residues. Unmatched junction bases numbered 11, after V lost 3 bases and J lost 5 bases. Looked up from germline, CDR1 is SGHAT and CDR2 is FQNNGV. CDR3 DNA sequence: TGTGCCAGCAGCTTTCTCGGCGGGAGAGGAATAGATACGCAGTATTTT. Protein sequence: CASSFLGGRGIDTQYF. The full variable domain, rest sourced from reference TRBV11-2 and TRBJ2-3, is EAGVAQSPRYKIIEKRQSVAFWCNPISGHATLYWYQQILGQGPKLLIQFQNNGVVDDSQLPKDRFSAERLKGVDSTLKIQPAKLEDSAVYLCASSFLGGRGIDTQYFGPGTRLTVL.

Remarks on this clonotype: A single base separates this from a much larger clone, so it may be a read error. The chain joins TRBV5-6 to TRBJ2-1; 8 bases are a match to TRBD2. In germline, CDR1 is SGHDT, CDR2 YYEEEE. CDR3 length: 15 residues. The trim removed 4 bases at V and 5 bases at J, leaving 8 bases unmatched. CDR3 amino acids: CASSHSGICHNEQFF. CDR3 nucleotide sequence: TGTGCCAGCAGCCATAGCGGGATATGCCACAATGAGCAGTTCTTC.

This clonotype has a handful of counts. This CDR3 is CASRSPWSGRAPNGELFF. The CDR3 bases are TGTGCCAGCAGGTCCCCGTGGAGCGGGAGGGCCCCTAACGGGGAGCTGTTTTTT. J is TRBJ2-2 and V is TRBV12-3 or TRBV12-4; 10 bases align to TRBD2. CDR3 size: 18 residues. Trimming cost V 6 bases and J 7 bases; bases outside gene matches: 17.

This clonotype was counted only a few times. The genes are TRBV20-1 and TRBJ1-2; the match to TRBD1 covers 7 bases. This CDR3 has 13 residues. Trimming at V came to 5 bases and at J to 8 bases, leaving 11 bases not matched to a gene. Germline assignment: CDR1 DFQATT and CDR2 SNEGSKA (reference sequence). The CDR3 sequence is CSACETGRDGYTF. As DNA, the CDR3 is TGCAGTGCTTGCGAGACAGGGAGGGACGGCTACACCTTC.

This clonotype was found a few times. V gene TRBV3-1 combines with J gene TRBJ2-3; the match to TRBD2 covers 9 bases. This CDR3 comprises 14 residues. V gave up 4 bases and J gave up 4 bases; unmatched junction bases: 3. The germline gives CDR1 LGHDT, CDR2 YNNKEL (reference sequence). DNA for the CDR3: TGTGCCAGCAGCCTAGCGGGAGCCCCAGATACGCAGTATTTT. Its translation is CASSLAGAPDTQYF.

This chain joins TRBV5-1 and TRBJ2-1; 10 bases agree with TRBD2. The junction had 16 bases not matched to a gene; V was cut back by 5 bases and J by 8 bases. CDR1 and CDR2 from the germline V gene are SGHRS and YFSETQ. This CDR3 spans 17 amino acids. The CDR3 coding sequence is TGCGCCAGCAGTATAAACAAGGACCTAGCGGGAGCATATGAGCAGTTCTTC. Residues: CASSINKDLAGAYEQFF.

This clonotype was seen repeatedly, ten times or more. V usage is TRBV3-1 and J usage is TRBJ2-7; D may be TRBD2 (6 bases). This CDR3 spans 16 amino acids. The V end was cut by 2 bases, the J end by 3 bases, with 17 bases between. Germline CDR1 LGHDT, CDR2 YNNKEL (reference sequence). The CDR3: CASSQIGTYLFYEQYF. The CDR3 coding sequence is TGTGCCAGCAGCCAAATTGGGACTTACCTGTTCTACGAGCAGTACTTC.

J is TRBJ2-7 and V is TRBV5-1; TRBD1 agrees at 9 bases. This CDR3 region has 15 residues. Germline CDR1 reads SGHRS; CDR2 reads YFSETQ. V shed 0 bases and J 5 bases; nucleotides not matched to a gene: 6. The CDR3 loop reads CASSLEQGARNEQYF. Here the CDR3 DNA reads TGCGCCAGCAGCTTGGAACAGGGGGCGCGCAACGAGCAGTACTTC.

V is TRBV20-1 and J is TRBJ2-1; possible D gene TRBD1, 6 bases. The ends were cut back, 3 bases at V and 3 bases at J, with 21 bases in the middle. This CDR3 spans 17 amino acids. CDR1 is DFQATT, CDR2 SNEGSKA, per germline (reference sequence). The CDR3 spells CSARESPQGLHYNEQFF. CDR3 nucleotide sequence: TGCAGTGCTAGGGAGAGCCCGCAGGGGCTCCACTACAATGAGCAGTTCTTC.

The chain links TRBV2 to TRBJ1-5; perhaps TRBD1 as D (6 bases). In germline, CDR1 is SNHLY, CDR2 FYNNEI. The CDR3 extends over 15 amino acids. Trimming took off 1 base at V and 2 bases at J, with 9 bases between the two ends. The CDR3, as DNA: TGTGCCAGCAGTGAAGATCCAGGGGGCAATCAGCCCCAGCATTTT. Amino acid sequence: CASSEDPGGNQPQHF.

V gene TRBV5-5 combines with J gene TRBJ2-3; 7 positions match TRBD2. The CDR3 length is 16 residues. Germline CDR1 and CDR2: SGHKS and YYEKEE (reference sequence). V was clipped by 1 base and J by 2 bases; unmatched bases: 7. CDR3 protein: CASSLRAGRDTDTQYF. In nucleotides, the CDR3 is TGTGCCAGCAGCTTGAGGGCGGGGAGGGACACAGATACGCAGTATTTT.

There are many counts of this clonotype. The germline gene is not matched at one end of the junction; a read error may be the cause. The CDR3 loop reads CASSRGYEQYF. CDR3 bases: TGCGCCAGCAGCCGGGGCTACGAGCAGTACTTC. The J gene is TRBJ2-7, the V gene TRBV6-5; D is perhaps TRBD2 (5 bases). Germline CDR1 is MNHEY and CDR2 is SVGAGI. The CDR3 is made up of 11 amino acids.

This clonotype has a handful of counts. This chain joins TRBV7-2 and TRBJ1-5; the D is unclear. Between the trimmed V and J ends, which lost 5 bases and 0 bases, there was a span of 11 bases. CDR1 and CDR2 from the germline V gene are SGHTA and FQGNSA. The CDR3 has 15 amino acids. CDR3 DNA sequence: TGTGCCAGCAGCACCAACAGTTATAGCAATCAGCCCCAGCATTTT. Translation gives CASSTNSYSNQPQHF.

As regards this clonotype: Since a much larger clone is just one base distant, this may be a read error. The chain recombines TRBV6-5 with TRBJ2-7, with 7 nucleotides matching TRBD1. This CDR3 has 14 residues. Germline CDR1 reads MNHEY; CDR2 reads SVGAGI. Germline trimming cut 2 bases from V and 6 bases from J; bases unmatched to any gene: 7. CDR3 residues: CASSYRQGPCEQYF. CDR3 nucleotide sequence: TGTGCCAGCAGTTACCGACAGGGACCCTGCGAGCAGTACTTC.

The CDR3 DNA sequence: TGCGCCAGCAGCTTAGACAGGGGGGATCAGCCCCAGCATTTT. Amino acids: CASSLDRGDQPQHF. The gene calls are TRBV5-1 and TRBJ1-5, with 9 positions matching TRBD1. Germline V gives CDR1 SGHRS, CDR2 YFSETQ. V lost 2 bases and J lost 5; bases outside the gene matches: 2. The CDR3 extends over 14 amino acids.

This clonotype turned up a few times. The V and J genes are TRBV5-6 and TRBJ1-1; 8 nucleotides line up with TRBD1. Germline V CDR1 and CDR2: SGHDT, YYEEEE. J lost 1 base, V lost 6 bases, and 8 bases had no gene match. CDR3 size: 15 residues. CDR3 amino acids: CASKLWDRPNTEAFF. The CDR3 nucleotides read TGTGCCAGCAAATTGTGGGACAGGCCGAACACTGAAGCTTTCTTT. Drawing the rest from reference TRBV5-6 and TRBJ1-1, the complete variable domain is DAGVTQSPTHLIKTRGQQVTLRCSPKSGHDTVSWYQQALGQGPQFIFQYYEEEERQRGNFPDRFSGHQFPNYSSELNVNALLLGDSALYLCASKLWDRPNTEAFFGQGTRLTVV.

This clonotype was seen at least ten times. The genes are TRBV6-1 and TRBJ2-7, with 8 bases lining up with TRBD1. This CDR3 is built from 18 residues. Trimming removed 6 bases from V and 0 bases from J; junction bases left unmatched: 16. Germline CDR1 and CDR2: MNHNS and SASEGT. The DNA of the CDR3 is TGTGCCAGCAGCGCATACTCTTCAGGGGGCCGCAGCTCCTACGAGCAGTACTTC. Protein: CASSAYSSGGRSSYEQYF.

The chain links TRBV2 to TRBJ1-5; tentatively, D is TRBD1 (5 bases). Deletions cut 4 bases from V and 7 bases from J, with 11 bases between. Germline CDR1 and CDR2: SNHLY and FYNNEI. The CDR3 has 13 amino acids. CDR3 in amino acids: CASSGGVEQPQHF. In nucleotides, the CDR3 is TGTGCCAGCAGTGGGGGGGTCGAACAGCCCCAGCATTTT.